This T cell receptor (beta chain) emerged from a study of cytomegalovirus exposure and HLA in healthy donors (dated by TCRdb to 2016 to 2017). About the study as a whole: An earlier analysis of under 600 of the donors reported approximately 290 Gb of sequence data and some 120 million unique TCR beta sequences from about 200 million T cells. An early release that covered several hundred HLA-typed donors contained approximately 320 gigabases of sequencing data and 75 million to 100 million unique TCR sequences. Among the roughly 400 genotyped donors, around 81% belonged to the genetic ancestry cluster associated with self-reported Caucasian donors. The aim of the study was to test whether cataloging public T cell receptors could identify signatures of past pathogen exposure. The study profiled the T cell repertoires of about 640 subjects by immunosequencing and related them to cytomegalovirus serostatus. In addition to the first cohort of around 670 subjects, a separate validation cohort of approximately 130 different subjects was used. High-throughput TCR immunosequencing, statistical association of individual TCRs with disease status, and machine learning were combined to predict cytomegalovirus infection status. A later analysis re-analyzed previously published TCR beta repertoires from 550 to 700 donors and added high-resolution HLA genotyping to study TCR occurrence patterns. The later analysis used no new phenotypic data to find candidate immune exposures, relying instead on TCR beta sequences and their occurrence across donors. In an earlier analysis of 587 of the donors, high-throughput TCR beta sequencing was used to judge whether each TCR beta V gene segment behaved as functional or pseudogenic. Alongside the repertoire data, information on donor age, sex, ethnicity and CMV serostatus was compiled. A later genetic analysis used genome-wide SNP genotypes for about three fifths of the 666 donors, treating that subset as a discovery cohort. All discovery cohort repertoires had been generated using a single sequencing platform. HLA typing included class I and class II loci at four-digit resolution. Typing coverage varied by locus: roughly 629-640 donors for A, B, C, DRB1 and DQB1; roughly 520 for DQA1; more than 600 for DPA1; fewer than 480 for DPB1. Four to six DR-DQ haplotypes were handled as single units for association and clustering because linkage in the cohort was strong. On average, 235,054 unique TCR beta nucleotide sequences were sequenced per donor among 300 to 500 genotyped donors of the cohort, with 15% to 20% of those sequences being non-productive.

The paper as a whole reports these results and caveats: A later analysis reported that several top co-occurrence clusters appeared linked to parvovirus B19, influenza, CMV and Epstein-Barr virus. Compared with the roughly 720-donor mean, donors in an Asian-associated ancestry cluster had fewer N-insertions in productive TCRs, according to a later genetic analysis. Only TCR beta chains were sequenced in this cohort, and the absence of alpha or paired-chain data limited detectable features. A cluster of highly shared sequence variants was judged likely to represent a technical artifact of the sequencing pipeline. Specific HLA alleles were associated with 15,000 to 20,000 TCR beta sequences at a false discovery rate of 0.05 in a later analysis. A total of 150 to 200 TCR beta chains were listed by the study as associated with cytomegalovirus. Most CMV-associated TCR beta chains appeared to be HLA-restricted in a later analysis, and the HLA associations seemed to be driven largely by CMV exposure. While some public TCRs were present in many individuals, most TCR sequences turned up only very rarely across donors. Because counts were too low, roughly 16 rarely observed V segments, including chromosome 9 orphons, were left out of the earlier analysis of about 500 of the donors. The only immune exposure information available for the cohort was CMV serostatus. The presence/absence analyses assumed that sequencing depth was roughly uniform across donors, and that assumption may not be true. When HLA alleles, especially DR and DQ, strongly co-occurred, attributing TCR associations to individual alleles was difficult. According to the authors, the approach could potentially be generalized to other disease states and immunological phenotypes. In both the original and validation cohorts, the classifier was reported to diagnose cytomegalovirus status with high specificity and sensitivity. V-gene and J-gene trimming of TCR beta chains was associated with a missense DCLRE1C variant in a later genetic analysis, and the association was replicated in an independent cohort. In vitro tests confirmed that three of the cytomegalovirus-associated TCR beta chains recognize cytomegalovirus antigens. Linkage disequilibrium might explain the correlated functional status among segregating V segments, but an unknown experimental factor could not be excluded. A further reported finding was that TCR beta sequences accurately predicted the HLA-A and HLA-B alleles for most subjects in the first cohort. A later analysis found that HLA-associated TCR beta chains were more clonally expanded and had lower generation probabilities than equally common non-associated chains. Because the 87-base-pair reads could not distinguish some IMGT-functional V segments, including TRBV6-2 and TRBV6-3, those segments were excluded. An earlier analysis of 450 to 750 of the donors showed that most TCR beta V segments appeared in productive rearrangements either about 87% or about 30% of the time, which broadly matched IMGT annotations. Because HLA typing was unavailable for some donors at each locus, only the typed subset was used in association tests. According to a later analysis, TCR association rates differed among HLA loci, with DRB1 alleles showing the most associated TCRs and HLA-C alleles showing the fewest.

The cohort consisted of 666 healthy bone marrow donors. Cohort members were all nominally healthy when sampled, although unrecorded immune exposures were likely present. The donor was CMV seropositive and was included in the group of approximately 310 seropositive cohort members. Each donor provided a peripheral blood sample, and peripheral blood mononuclear cells were used for TCR beta sequencing. The Qiagen DNeasy Blood Extraction Kit was used to extract genomic DNA from the blood cell samples. CDR1 and CDR2, looked up from the germline V gene, are SGHAT and FQNNGV. The CDR3 numbers 16 residues from cysteine through phenylalanine. The sequence is cut down to CDR3 DNA, 48 bases in frame from base 1. V is clipped by 1 base and J by 1 base, and the sequence between their germline boundaries is 8 bases long. Library prep was done by the immunoSEQ multiplex PCR assay. For the multiplex PCR, a mixture combining 60 forward primers for TCR Vbeta segments and 13 reverse primers for TCR Jbeta segments was used. A multiplex PCR assay on genomic DNA amplified the CDR3 region of rearranged TCR beta genes. On the Illumina HiSeq System, the amplified TCR beta libraries were sequenced as 87-base-pair reads. Per the original workflow: A later analysis counted some 80 million unique TCR beta chains across the 640 or so repertoires, and around 9.9 million of these chains were shared by at least two donors. To remove PCR and sequencing errors, raw reads were error-corrected and collapsed into unique sequences using a nearest-neighbor algorithm that merged closely related sequences. V, D and J gene segments were assigned by aligning CDR3 sequences to IMGT reference sequences. For a sequence to be retained, a match of at least six nucleotides to both a V gene segment and a J gene segment was required. Rearrangements were called productive when the CDR3 lacked stop codons and stayed in frame with V and J; all others were non-productive. Following IMGT convention, CDR3 was defined as the stretch from the second conserved V-encoded cysteine up to the conserved J-encoded phenylalanine. Sequences without an unambiguous match to a single V gene segment were excluded from the earlier analysis of almost 600 of the donors. An earlier analysis of roughly 590 of the donors called V segments functional above 56.7% productive rearrangements and segregating when the between-donor standard deviation exceeded 5%. A statistical classification framework was built for diagnosing cytomegalovirus status from the catalog of TCR beta chain sequences. In a later analysis, TCR nucleotide sequences were compared against IMGT/GENE-DB human TR gene sequences so that V and J genes could be assigned. The TCRdist pipeline was used in a later analysis to assign CDR3 sequences and most-parsimonious VDJ recombination scenarios. In a later analysis, each TCR beta chain was defined by its CDR3 amino acid sequence together with its V-gene family, and reads without a unique V-gene family were excluded. In a later analysis, 450 to 600 highly shared, low-generation-probability nucleotide sequences were removed to address suspected cross-contamination and a sequencing artifact. In a later analysis, a clonal expansion index was calculated for each public chain from normalized within-repertoire ranks of inferred template counts. Generation probabilities in a later analysis came from a VDJ recombination model fitted to out-of-frame rearrangements, and those results were checked against IGoR. Hypergeometric tests were used in a later analysis to score TCR-TCR, TCR-HLA and TCR-CMV co-occurrence, with a repertoire-size bias correction applied to the TCR pairs. In a later analysis, false discovery rates were estimated by permuting HLA or CMV assignments 20 times. In a later analysis, co-occurring TCRs were grouped using DBSCAN, and TCRdist sequence similarity was added for clustering within HLA-allele-positive subsets. Co-occurrence clustering excluded repertoires with fewer than 30,000 or more than 120,000 public chains, plus five with anomalous nucleotide sharing. The immuneACCESS repertoire file appears here via TCRdb, limited to in-frame rearrangements. These files lack a portion of the clones; in checked studies, under half of the deficit traces to unresolved V genes, and the cause of the others is not known. D and trimming come from the DNA, and the V and J calls and clone size come from that table. This sample lists some 90,000 clones; approximately 72% were detected once. In total, the top ten clones hold roughly 13% of the sample.

On this clone: Its antigen is currently not known. The sample holds no much larger clone one base away, and base qualities are not on file.

Recombination linked TRBV11-2 to TRBJ2-6, with the D gene not confidently named. The specimen sequenced was PBMCs. This sequence was found in a woman aged 65 to 85 in good health and CMV-seropositive. The nucleotides are TGTGCCAGCAGCTTAGCCACCCTATCTGGGGCCAACGTCCTGACTTTC. It specifies CASSLATLSGANVLTF.